This T cell receptor beta chain was obtained from a study of shared clonotypes between healthy human individuals (dated by TCRdb to about 2020). The study in broad terms: The cohort comprised two women and three men aged 18 to 49 years. For each donor, three plates each were used for CD4 naive and CD4 memory, two plates were used for CD8 naive, and one plate was used for CD8 memory. The study deeply sequenced blood TCR repertoires of 5 or 6 healthy adults to estimate repertoire size and the extent of clonotype sharing between individuals. Different laboratories and diverse techniques were used to prepare libraries and sequence TCR repertoires, to increase sequencing depth and limit assay-specific biases. Between about 0.8 and 9 billion PBMCs per donor were obtained by leukapheresis. The paper's findings and limits, for the study overall: Estimated clonotype richness was generally larger for naive than for memory subsets. The genetic and exposure-history diversity represented was limited by the small number of donors. About 5% of naive CD4, more than 3% of naive CD8, approximately 2.2% of memory CD4, and approximately 0.39% of memory CD8 clonotypes were shared across a few donors. Pairwise subsampling led to the expectation that sequencing depth would affect the degree of clonotype sharing among donors. Sampling was restricted to blood, and TCR repertoires in tissue are likely to differ from TCR repertoires in blood. Incomplete sequencing was indicated by rarefaction of sorted-subset datasets, despite the large sequencing depth. Clonotypes shared by all four sorted-subset donors showed higher generation probabilities than non-shared clonotypes.

Note on this clone: Its cognate antigen has yet to be identified. It has no much larger one-base neighbor in the sample; base qualities were not kept.

TCR CDR3 regions were amplified from genomic DNA by multiplex PCR using the deep immunoSEQ assay. For each cell subset, the extracted genomic DNA was distributed evenly across all wells of several immunoSEQ 96-well plates, and each plate served as one replicate. Each replicate PCR for sorted subsets received approximately 220 ng genomic DNA, equal to tens of thousands of T cell genomes. Purified libraries were quantified with a Qubit 3.0 fluorometer, sized on a Bioanalyzer 2100, and re-quantified with the KAPA Library Quantification kit. Each immunoSEQ 96-well plate was sequenced on its own single-read 150-cycle Illumina NextSeq 550 flow cell. In the source study's methods: Because the immunoSEQ output included only junctional sequences and no quality scores, the filtering could not be the same as the filtering used for full-length reads. Sequences were annotated with PyIR, a Python wrapper for IgBLAST v1.9, and V/J genes and CDR3 were assigned using IMGT germline references. Reads with weak V/J assignments (E-value above 1e-6), missing CDR3, stop codons, out-of-frame junctions, or ambiguous translated residues were removed. V3J clonotypes were defined as sequences sharing an identical inferred V gene, J gene, and CDR3 amino acid sequence. Percentage overlap between repertoires was calculated by dividing the number of shared unique clonotypes by the size of the smaller repertoire. Repertoire richness was assessed with RTK rarefaction, the Chao1 estimator, and Recon v2.1 estimates of unobserved clonotypes. OLGA was used to compute generation probabilities for all TCRbeta clonotypes that the gDNA method yielded from a handful of donors. TCRdb took over this immuneACCESS table, retaining in-frame rearrangements with V and J assigned. Such tables are incomplete; in checked studies, under half of the missing clones stem from an unresolved V gene, and the remainder is unexplained. V and J calls and clone size are as listed in that table; D and trimming were resolved from the DNA. This sample has 2 million to 2.5 million clones in its table, and 90% to 96% of those were observed once. The top ten hold about 0.13% of the sample.

Donors were healthy HIV-negative adults with no recently reported acute infections or vaccinations. All donors were Caucasian adults living in Nashville, Tennessee, USA. Magnetic negative selection was used to enrich CD4+ T cells, after which naive cells were positively selected on CD45RA and the negative fraction became the memory subset. After blood collection by leukapheresis, PBMCs were isolated using Ficoll-Histopaque density gradient centrifugation and then cryopreserved in the vapor phase of liquid nitrogen. Analytical flow cytometry was used to check the purity and quantity of every magnetically sorted T cell population. Genomic DNA was isolated from each sorted fraction and quantified by UV absorbance on a Nanodrop 2000c. The source material was naive CD4+ T cells sorted from blood. The label giving this sample's cell subset or site can be read as: CD45RA+ positively selected. The sequence was obtained from a man aged 18 to 35 in good health.

The CDR3 in this case is CASSQLRREQYF. The DNA reads TGTGCCAGCAGCCAGCTACGCCGAGAGCAGTACTTC. This receptor chain uses TRBV14 and TRBJ2-7; the D gene assignment is ambiguous. The CDR1 and CDR2 encoded by the germline V gene are SGHDN and FVKESK. The V end loses 3 bases and the J end loses 7 bases, and a stretch of 10 bases separates them. The CDR3 contains 12 residues, cysteine and phenylalanine counted. CDR3 DNA is the only sequence kept; it has 36 bases, read in frame from the first base.